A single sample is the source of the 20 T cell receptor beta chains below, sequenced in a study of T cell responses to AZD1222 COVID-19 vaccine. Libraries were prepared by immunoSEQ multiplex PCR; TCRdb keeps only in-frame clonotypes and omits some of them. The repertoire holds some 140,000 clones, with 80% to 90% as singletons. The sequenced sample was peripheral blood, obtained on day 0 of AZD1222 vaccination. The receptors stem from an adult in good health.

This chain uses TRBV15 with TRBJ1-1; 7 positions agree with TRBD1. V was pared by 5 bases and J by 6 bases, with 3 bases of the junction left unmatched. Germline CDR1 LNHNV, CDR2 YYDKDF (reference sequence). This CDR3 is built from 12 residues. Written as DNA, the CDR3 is TGTGCCACCAGCGCTACAGGGGCTGAAGCTTTCTTT. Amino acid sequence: CATSATGAEAFF. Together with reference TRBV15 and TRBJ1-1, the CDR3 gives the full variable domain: DAMVIQNPRYQVTQFGKPVTLSCSQTLNHNVMYWYQQKSSQAPKLLFHYYDKDFNNEADTPDNFQSRRPNTSFCFLDIRSPGLGDTAMYLCATSATGAEAFFGQGTRLTVV.

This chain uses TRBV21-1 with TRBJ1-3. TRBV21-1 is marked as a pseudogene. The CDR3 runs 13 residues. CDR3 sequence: CARRVKSGNTIYF. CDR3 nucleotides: TGTGCCAGGAGAGTGAAATCTGGAAACACCATATATTTT.

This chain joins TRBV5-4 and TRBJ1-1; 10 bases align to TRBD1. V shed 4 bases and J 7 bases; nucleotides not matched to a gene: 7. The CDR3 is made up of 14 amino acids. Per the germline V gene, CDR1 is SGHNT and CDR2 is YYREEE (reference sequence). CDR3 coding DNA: TGTGCCAGCAGCGGGGACAGGGGTCTGGATGAAGCTTTCTTT. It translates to CASSGDRGLDEAFF.

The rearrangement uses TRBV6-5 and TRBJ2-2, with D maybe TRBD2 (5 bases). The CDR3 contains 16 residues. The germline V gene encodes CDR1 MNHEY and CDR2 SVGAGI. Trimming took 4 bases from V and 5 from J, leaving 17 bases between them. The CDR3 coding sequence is TGTGCCAGCAGTTTCCCCGGCCGGACTCAGACCGGGGAGCTGTTTTTT. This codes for CASSFPGRTQTGELFF.

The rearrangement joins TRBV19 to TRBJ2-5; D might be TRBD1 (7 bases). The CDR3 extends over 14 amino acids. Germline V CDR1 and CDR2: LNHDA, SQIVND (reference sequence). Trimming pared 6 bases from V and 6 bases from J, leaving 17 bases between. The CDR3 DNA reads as TGTGCCAGTAGCTCAGAACAGGGGAGGAAGACCCAGTACTTC. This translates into CASSSEQGRKTQYF.

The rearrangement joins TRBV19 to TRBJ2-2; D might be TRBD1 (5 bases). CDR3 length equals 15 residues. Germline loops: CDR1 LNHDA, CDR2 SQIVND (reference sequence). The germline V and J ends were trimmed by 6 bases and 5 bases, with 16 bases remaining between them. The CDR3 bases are TGTGCCAGTAGGCCTCCAGGGATGAGGACCGGGGAGCTGTTTTTT. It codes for CASRPPGMRTGELFF.

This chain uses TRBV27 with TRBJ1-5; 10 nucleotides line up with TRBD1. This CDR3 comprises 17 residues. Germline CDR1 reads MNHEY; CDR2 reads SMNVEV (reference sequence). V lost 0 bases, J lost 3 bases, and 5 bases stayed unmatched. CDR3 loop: CASSLSVGTGDNQPQHF. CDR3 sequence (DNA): TGTGCCAGCAGTTTATCGGTTGGGACAGGGGACAATCAGCCCCAGCATTTT.

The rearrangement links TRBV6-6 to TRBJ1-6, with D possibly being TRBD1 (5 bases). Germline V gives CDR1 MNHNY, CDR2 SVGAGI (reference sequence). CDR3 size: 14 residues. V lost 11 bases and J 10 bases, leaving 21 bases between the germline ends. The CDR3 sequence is CAGNRDGLGSPLHF. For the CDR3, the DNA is TGTGCCGGAAACCGGGACGGATTGGGATCACCCCTCCACTTT.

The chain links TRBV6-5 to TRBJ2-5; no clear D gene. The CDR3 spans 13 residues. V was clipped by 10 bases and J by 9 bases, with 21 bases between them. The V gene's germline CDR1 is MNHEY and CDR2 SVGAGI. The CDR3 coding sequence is TGTGCCATCGTAAATCCGGGCCCGAGAGCCCAGTACTTC. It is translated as CAIVNPGPRAQYF.

The CDR3 reads CASSSWGYGYTF. The CDR3 nucleotides read TGTGCCAGCAGCTCGTGGGGGTATGGCTACACCTTC. The V call is TRBV5-4, the J call TRBJ1-2; tentative D call: TRBD1 (5 bases). V lost 3 bases and J lost 5, with 8 bases in between. The CDR3 covers 12 residues. Germline V CDR1 and CDR2: SGHNT, YYREEE (reference sequence).

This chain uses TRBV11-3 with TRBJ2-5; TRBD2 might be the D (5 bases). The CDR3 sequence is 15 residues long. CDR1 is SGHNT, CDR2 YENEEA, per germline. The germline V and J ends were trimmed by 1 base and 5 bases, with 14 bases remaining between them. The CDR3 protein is CASSLGTEARETQYF. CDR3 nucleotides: TGTGCCAGCAGCTTAGGTACGGAGGCGCGGGAGACCCAGTACTTC.

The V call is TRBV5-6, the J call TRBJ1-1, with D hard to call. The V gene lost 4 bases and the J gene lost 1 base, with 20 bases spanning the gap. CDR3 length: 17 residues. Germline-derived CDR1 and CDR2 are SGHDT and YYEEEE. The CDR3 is CASSPEVTVNPNTEAFF. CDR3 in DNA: TGTGCCAGCAGCCCCGAGGTCACAGTGAACCCGAACACTGAAGCTTTCTTT.

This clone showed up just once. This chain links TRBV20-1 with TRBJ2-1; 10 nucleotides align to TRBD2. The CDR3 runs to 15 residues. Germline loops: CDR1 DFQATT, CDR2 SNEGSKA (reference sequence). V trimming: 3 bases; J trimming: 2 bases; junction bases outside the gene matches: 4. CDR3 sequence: CSASASGGPYNEQFF. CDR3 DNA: TGCAGTGCTAGTGCTAGCGGGGGCCCCTACAATGAGCAGTTCTTC.

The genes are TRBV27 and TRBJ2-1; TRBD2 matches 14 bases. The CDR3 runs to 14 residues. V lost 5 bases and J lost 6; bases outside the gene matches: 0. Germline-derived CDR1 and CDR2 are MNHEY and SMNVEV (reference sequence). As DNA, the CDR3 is TGTGCCAGCAGTGGGACTAGCGGGAGCAATGAGCAGTTCTTC. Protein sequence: CASSGTSGSNEQFF.

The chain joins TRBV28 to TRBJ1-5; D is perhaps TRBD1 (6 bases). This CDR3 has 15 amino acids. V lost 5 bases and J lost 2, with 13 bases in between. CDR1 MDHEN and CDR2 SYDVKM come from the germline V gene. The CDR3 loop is CASSLGGAGNQPQHF. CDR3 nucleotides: TGTGCCAGCAGTCTGGGGGGGGCCGGCAATCAGCCCCAGCATTTT.

CDR3: CASSAGQGRDSHGYTF. In nucleotides, the CDR3 is TGTGCCAGCAGCGCGGGACAGGGGAGAGACAGTCATGGCTACACCTTC. This sequence joins TRBV7-6 and TRBJ1-2; 10 positions agree with TRBD1. The germline gives CDR1 SGHVS, CDR2 FNYEAQ. V lost 5 bases, J lost 6 bases, and 12 bases stayed unmatched. This CDR3 is 16 amino acids long.

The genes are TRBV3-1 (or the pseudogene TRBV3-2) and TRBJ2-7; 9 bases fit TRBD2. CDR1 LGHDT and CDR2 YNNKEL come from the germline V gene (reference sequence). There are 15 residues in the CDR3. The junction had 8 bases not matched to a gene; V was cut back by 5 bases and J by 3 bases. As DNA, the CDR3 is TGTGCCAGCAGCGCGACTAGCGGAGACCTCTACGAGCAGTACTTC. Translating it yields CASSATSGDLYEQYF.

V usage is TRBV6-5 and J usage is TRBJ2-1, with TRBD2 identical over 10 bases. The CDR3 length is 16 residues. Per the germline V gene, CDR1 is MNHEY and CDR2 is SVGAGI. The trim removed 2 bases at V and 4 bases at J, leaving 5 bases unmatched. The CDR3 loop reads CASSYAGTSAYNEQFF. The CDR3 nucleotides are TGTGCCAGCAGTTACGCTGGGACTAGCGCGTACAATGAGCAGTTCTTC.

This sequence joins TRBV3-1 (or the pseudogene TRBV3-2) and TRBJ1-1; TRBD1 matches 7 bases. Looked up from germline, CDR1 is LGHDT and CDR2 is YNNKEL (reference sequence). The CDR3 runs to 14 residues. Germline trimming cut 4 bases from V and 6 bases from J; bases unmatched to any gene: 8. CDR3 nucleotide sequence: TGTGCCAGCAGCCCCCTAGGGCAGGGGGCTGAAGCTTTCTTT. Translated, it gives CASSPLGQGAEAFF.

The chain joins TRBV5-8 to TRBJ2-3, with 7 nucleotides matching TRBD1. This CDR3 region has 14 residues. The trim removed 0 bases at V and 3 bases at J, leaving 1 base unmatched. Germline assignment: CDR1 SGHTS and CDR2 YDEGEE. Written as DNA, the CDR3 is TGTGCCAGCAGCTTGGACAGGGGAACAGATACGCAGTATTTT. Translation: CASSLDRGTDTQYF.